This entry lists 18 T cell receptor beta chains sequenced from one sample in a study of beta chain features in type 1 diabetes. TCRB transcripts that were expressed got sequenced, as all of the isolated RNA had been reverse transcribed. Repertoires were generated with immunoSEQ multiplex PCR, while TCRdb's copy carries only in-frame clones and drops some. The data contain roughly 130,000 clones, 7% to 10% of them singletons. The sample comprised central memory CD4+ T cells from blood. These receptor sequences come from a man aged 18 to 29 in good health.

This chain uses TRBV28 with TRBJ2-1; TRBD2 matches 11 bases. Germline V gene lookup returns CDR1 MDHEN and CDR2 SYDVKM. With V trimmed by 7 bases and J by 6 bases, 2 bases remained unmatched. The CDR3 sequence is 13 residues long. The CDR3 DNA sequence: TGTGCCAGCACTAGCGGGGGGAGCAATGAGCAGTTCTTC. It translates to CASTSGGSNEQFF.

This clone has only a few counts. V and J are TRBV9 and TRBJ2-5; D is ambiguous. Germline lookup yields CDR1 SGDLS and CDR2 YYNGEE. This CDR3 contains 15 residues. V lost 4 bases and J 1 base, leaving 14 bases between the germline ends. CDR3 DNA: TGTGCCAGCAGCCCGCGAATCGGGTTCCAAGAGACCCAGTACTTC. It encodes CASSPRIGFQETQYF. The full variable domain, rest sourced from reference TRBV9 and TRBJ2-5, is DSGVTQTPKHLITATGQRVTLRCSPRSGDLSVYWYQQSLDQGLQFLIQYYNGEERAKGNILERFSAQQFPDLHSELNLSSLELGDSALYFCASSPRIGFQETQYFGPGTRLLVL.

This rearrangement joins TRBV7-6 to TRBJ1-2; D is undetermined. The CDR3 runs to 14 residues. The ends were cut back, 5 bases at V and 7 bases at J, with 17 bases in the middle. Germline values: CDR1 SGHVS, CDR2 FNYEAQ. CDR3 bases: TGTGCCAGCAGCCCCGCGCCCGAGGTGGGTGGCTACACCTTC. Protein product: CASSPAPEVGGYTF. The complete variable domain, with remaining parts taken from reference TRBV7-6 and TRBJ1-2, reads GAGVSQSPRYKVTKRGQDVALRCDPISGHVSLYWYRQALGQGPEFLTYFNYEAQQDKSGLPNDRFSAERPEGSISTLTIQRTEQRDSAMYRCASSPAPEVGGYTFGSGTRLTVV.

V and J are TRBV9 and TRBJ2-2, with 9 bases aligning to TRBD2. V lost 4 bases, J lost 2 bases, and 6 bases stayed unmatched. In germline, CDR1 is SGDLS, CDR2 YYNGEE. This CDR3 is 16 amino acids long. This CDR3 reads CASSLSGGQNTGELFF. In nucleotides, the CDR3 is TGTGCCAGCAGCTTGAGCGGGGGGCAAAACACCGGGGAGCTGTTTTTT. Combining the CDR3 with reference TRBV9 and TRBJ2-2 gives the whole variable domain DSGVTQTPKHLITATGQRVTLRCSPRSGDLSVYWYQQSLDQGLQFLIQYYNGEERAKGNILERFSAQQFPDLHSELNLSSLELGDSALYFCASSLSGGQNTGELFFGEGSRLTVL.

This clone came up once. This chain joins TRBV4-3 and TRBJ2-1, with D hard to call. CDR3 length: 12 amino acids. Germline V gene sequence: CDR1 LGHNA, CDR2 YSLEER. The germline V and J ends were trimmed by 5 bases and 10 bases, with 12 bases remaining between them. CDR3 in amino acids: CASSFQAQEQFF. In DNA, the CDR3 is TGCGCCAGCAGCTTCCAAGCGCAGGAGCAGTTCTTC.

In this sample, this clone turned up a few times. The gene calls are TRBV7-8 and TRBJ2-7; 8 bases match TRBD1. The CDR3 extends over 14 amino acids. In germline, CDR1 is SGHVS, CDR2 FQNEAQ. Unmatched junction bases numbered 9, after V lost 6 bases and J lost 5 bases. The CDR3 loop is CASSFQGATDEQYF. CDR3 DNA sequence: TGTGCCAGCAGTTTCCAGGGGGCTACTGACGAGCAGTACTTC. Complete variable domain (other parts from reference TRBV7-8 and TRBJ2-7): GAGVSQSPRYKVAKRGQDVALRCDPISGHVSLFWYQQALGQGPEFLTYFQNEAQLDKSGLPSDRFFAERPEGSVSTLKIQRTQQEDSAVYLCASSFQGATDEQYFGPGTRLTVT.

This clone was seen at least ten times. The V and J genes are TRBV4-3 and TRBJ1-2; no definite D call. V gave up 1 base and J gave up 2 bases, with 5 bases separating them. Looked up from germline, CDR1 is LGHNA and CDR2 is YSLEER. This CDR3 comprises 13 residues. The CDR3 DNA reads TGCGCCAGCAGCCAAGTCGGGAACTATGGCTACACCTTC. Amino acids: CASSQVGNYGYTF.

This clone was detected a few times. This chain joins TRBV30 and TRBJ2-2; 9 bases are shared with TRBD2. After removal of 0 bases from V and 4 bases from J, the junction contained 6 bases not matched to a gene. CDR1 and CDR2 (germline): GTSNPN, SVGIG (reference sequence). The CDR3 is made up of 16 amino acids. CDR3 coding DNA: TGTGCCTGGAGTGTACTACGCGGGGGGGGCACCGGGGAGCTGTTTTTT. Translated: CAWSVLRGGGTGELFF.

This clone was counted between two and nine times. The gene calls are TRBV6-5 and TRBJ1-2; D is possibly TRBD1 (6 bases). V lost 0 bases to trimming and J lost 5 bases, with 16 bases between them. Germline V CDR1 and CDR2: MNHEY, SVGAGI. This CDR3 has 16 residues. The CDR3 spells CASSYSGAVYVYGYTF. The CDR3 coding sequence is TGTGCCAGCAGTTACTCGGGGGCCGTCTATGTGTATGGCTACACCTTC.

This sequence joins TRBV5-4 and TRBJ1-2; TRBD1 aligns across 9 bases. The CDR3 sequence is 15 residues long. J was trimmed by 3 bases and V by 1 base; bases with no gene match: 4. CDR1 and CDR2 (germline): SGHNT, YYREEE (reference sequence). For the CDR3, the DNA is TGTGCCAGCAGCTTGAGACAGGGGGAATACTATGGCTACACCTTC. Its translation: CASSLRQGEYYGYTF.

V usage is TRBV10-3 and J usage is TRBJ2-5, with 7 positions matching TRBD1. The CDR3 length is 15 residues. Per germline, CDR1 ENHRY and CDR2 SYGVKD. J lost 0 bases, V lost 4 bases, and 5 bases had no gene match. The CDR3, as DNA: TGTGCCATCAGTGCTTACAGGGGAGACCAAGAGACCCAGTACTTC. Protein sequence: CAISAYRGDQETQYF.

This chain joins TRBV19 and TRBJ1-4; D is perhaps TRBD1 (6 bases). Trimming shortened V by 6 bases and J by 4 bases, and 12 bases separated the two germline ends. This CDR3 region has 14 residues. CDR1 and CDR2 from the germline V gene are LNHDA and SQIVND (reference sequence). The CDR3 protein is CASRRDRNNEKLFF. DNA for the CDR3: TGTGCCAGTAGAAGAGACAGGAATAATGAAAAACTGTTTTTT.

This chain links TRBV18 with TRBJ2-1; TRBD1 might be the D (5 bases). Trimming pared 3 bases from V and 9 bases from J, leaving 15 bases between. CDR3 length equals 14 residues. Germline CDR1 reads KGHSH; CDR2 reads LQKENI. The DNA of the CDR3 is TGTGCCAGCTCACCTGTGGGGCAGGGATCTGAGCAGTTCTTC. Translating gives CASSPVGQGSEQFF.

This clone appeared a few times. This chain connects TRBV5-8 to TRBJ1-2, with TRBD1 matching over 7 bases. The V gene's germline CDR1 is SGHTS and CDR2 YDEGEE. This CDR3 spans 14 amino acids. Trimming at V came to 4 bases and at J to 8 bases, leaving 11 bases not matched to a gene. The CDR3 coding sequence is TGTGCCAGCAGCCTGTACAGGGGTAGTATGGGCTACACCTTC. This translates into CASSLYRGSMGYTF.

The chain has TRBV7-2 and TRBJ2-2; 11 bases match TRBD1. V was pared by 7 bases and J by 6 bases, with 4 bases of the junction left unmatched. The germline V gene encodes CDR1 SGHTA and CDR2 FQGNSA. CDR3 length: 14 residues. The CDR3 bases are TGTGCCAGCACCGGGACAGGGGGTTCCGGGGAGCTGTTTTTT. This sequence encodes CASTGTGGSGELFF.

The sample holds a few counts of this clone. The V call is TRBV10-3, the J call TRBJ2-3; 7 bases are shared with TRBD2. The CDR3 spans 14 residues. The germline V gene has CDR1 ENHRY and CDR2 SYGVKD. Losses at the gene ends were 5 bases for V and 2 bases for J; bases not matched to a gene: 4. The chain's CDR3 is CAISSAGNTDTQYF. CDR3 nucleotides: TGTGCCATCAGTTCAGCGGGAAACACAGATACGCAGTATTTT.

This clone was observed a handful of times. The chain employs TRBV19 and TRBJ2-3, with D tentatively TRBD2 (6 bases). Germline-derived CDR1 and CDR2 are LNHDA and SQIVND (reference sequence). Trimming left V 5 bases short and J 2 bases short, with 14 bases between. This CDR3 has 15 amino acids. DNA for the CDR3: TGTGCCAGTAGTGCCATAGCGGAGCCCACAGATACGCAGTATTTT. Translation gives CASSAIAEPTDTQYF.

The V gene is TRBV5-1, the J gene TRBJ2-3; D is undetermined. Germline CDR1 SGHRS, CDR2 YFSETQ. Trimming removed 5 bases from V and 0 bases from J, with 10 bases in between. The CDR3 sequence is 14 residues long. The CDR3 sequence: CASRIHLSTDTQYF. The DNA of the CDR3 is TGCGCCAGCAGGATCCACCTAAGCACAGATACGCAGTATTTT.